A selection of T cell receptor beta chains follows, all from one sample in a study of blood T cell repertoires in COVID-19. Profiled with immunoSEQ multiplex PCR; TCRdb holds only in-frame clones, not every one. The data show tens of thousands of clones, around 83% seen once. The sequencing sample was made of peripheral blood. These receptors came from an elderly man with acute or convalescent COVID-19. The CDR3 runs from the conserved cysteine through the conserved F or W. A D gene is named only where the DNA matches it firmly. Some rows mark clone size as missing; the rest say once, few, many or name a class of expanded clone.

TRBV9,.,few,TRBJ2-2,TGTGCCAGCAGGTCTCTCAGGGGGGACCTGTTTTTT,CASRSLRGDLFF
TRBV5-1,.,.,TRBJ1-2,TGCGCCAGCAGCTTGGCCTCAGGGGTAACCTTCTATGGCTACACCTTC,CASSLASGVTFYGYTF
TRBV24-1,.,.,TRBJ1-5,TGTGCCACCAGTGAATACTATAGCAATCAGCCCCAGCATTTT,CATSEYYSNQPQHF
TRBV24-1,TRBD2,.,TRBJ2-2,TGTGCCACCAGTGATTTAGGCCTAGCGGGGAGGAACACCGGGGAGCTGTTTTTT,CATSDLGLAGRNTGELFF
TRBV30,.,.,TRBJ2-1,TGTGCCTGGGATGTGACACCAACCTACAATGAGCAGTTCTTC,CAWDVTPTYNEQFF
TRBV4-3,.,.,TRBJ2-1,TGCGCCAGCAGCCAGATGCTTTGGGGGGGGCGGGAGCAGTTCTTC,CASSQMLWGGREQFF
TRBV12-5,TRBD2,.,TRBJ2-1,TGTGCTAGTGGTTTGAACCCGGGACTAGCTTTGAATGAGCAGTTCTTC,CASGLNPGLALNEQFF
TRBV29-1,TRBD2,.,TRBJ2-1,TGCAGCGTGGGAACACCGGGACTAAGGCTTGATAATGAGCAGTTCTTC,CSVGTPGLRLDNEQFF
TRBV18,.,.,TRBJ2-3,TGTGCCAGCTCACCACGTAATACGGGGGCGGGGGCGAGCACAGATACGCAGTATTTT,CASSPRNTGAGASTDTQYF
TRBV4-3,TRBD1,.,TRBJ1-3,TGCGCCAGCAGCCCACAGGGGGCCTCTGGAAACACCATATATTTT,CASSPQGASGNTIYF
TRBV5-4,.,.,TRBJ2-3,TGTGCCAGCAGCTTGGGAGGGTGGGGAGATACGCAGTATTTT,CASSLGGWGDTQYF
TRBV7-2,.,.,TRBJ2-2,TGTGCCAGCAGCTCAGGGGCGATCGGCACCGGGGAGCTGTTTTTT,CASSSGAIGTGELFF
TRBV5-4,TRBD1,.,TRBJ2-5,TGTGCCAGCAGCATGGGACAGGGGAGGCAAGAGACCCAGTACTTC,CASSMGQGRQETQYF
TRBV6-5,.,.,TRBJ1-1,TGTGCCAGCAGTTCAAACACTGAAGCTTTCTTT,CASSSNTEAFF
TRBV5-6,.,.,TRBJ2-5,TGTGCCAGCAGCTTGGCCGGGTCCGAGACCCAGTACTTC,CASSLAGSETQYF
TRBV6-2/TRBV6-3,TRBD2,few,TRBJ2-3,TGTGCCAGCAGCCAAACCCTAGCGGGGAGCACAGATACGCAGTATTTT,CASSQTLAGSTDTQYF
TRBV11-2,TRBD2,.,TRBJ2-7,TGTGCCAGCAGCTTAGAGGGACTAGCGGGGGGTTTGTACGAGCAGTACTTC,CASSLEGLAGGLYEQYF
TRBV12-3/TRBV12-4,.,.,TRBJ1-5,TGTGCCAGCAGTTTCAGTACCTCAGACCAGCATTTT,CASSFSTSDQHF
TRBV28,TRBD1,.,TRBJ1-5,TGTGCCAGCAGGTCGACAGGGACGTCGAAAGGCAATCAGCCCCAGCATTTT,CASRSTGTSKGNQPQHF
TRBV7-2,.,.,TRBJ2-7,TGTGCCAGCAGCTTAGATCCTGGGCAGACTAGCTCCTACGAGCAGTACTTC,CASSLDPGQTSSYEQYF
TRBV28,TRBD1,.,TRBJ2-4,TGTGCCAGCAGTTCATCCGGGACAGGGGTACAAAGCATTCAGTACTTC,CASSSSGTGVQSIQYF
TRBV7-9,TRBD2,.,TRBJ2-1,TGTGCCAGCAGCCCCCCCTGGAGCGGGAGCTACGGGGATGAGCAGTTCTTC,CASSPPWSGSYGDEQFF
TRBV13,TRBD1,.,TRBJ2-1,TGTGCCAGCAGCTTAGGCCTGGGGGCAGGGGGCCGGTACAATGAGCAGTTCTTC,CASSLGLGAGGRYNEQFF
TRBV2,.,.,TRBJ2-1,TGTGCCAGCCTATTAGTCGTTGAGCAGTTCTTC,CASLLVVEQFF
TRBV7-6,.,.,TRBJ1-1,TGTGCCAGCAGCTCTATAGGAGGGATGAACACTGAAGCTTTCTTT,CASSSIGGMNTEAFF
TRBV5-1,.,.,TRBJ2-2,TGCGCCAGCAGCTCCGGGATTACGACAGGCACCGGGGAGCTGTTTTTT,CASSSGITTGTGELFF
TRBV10-3,TRBD1,.,TRBJ1-5,TGTGCCATCAGACCGGGACAGGGGGATCAGCCCCAGCATTTT,CAIRPGQGDQPQHF
TRBV6-5,.,.,TRBJ1-1,TGTGCCAGCACCCTCGGGGAGGACACTGAAGCTTTCTTT,CASTLGEDTEAFF
TRBV9,TRBD1,.,TRBJ1-5,TGTGCCAGCAGCGTAGTAGGGGGCACGCAGCCCCAGCATTTT,CASSVVGGTQPQHF
TRBV5-4,.,.,TRBJ1-2,TGTGCCAGCAGCTTGTCTGGAGGCTTTAACTATGGCTACACCTTC,CASSLSGGFNYGYTF
TRBV19,.,.,TRBJ2-7,TGTGCCAGTAACCCAACTCCAGGTTCCTACGAGCAGTACTTC,CASNPTPGSYEQYF
TRBV19,TRBD2,.,TRBJ2-2,TGTGCCAGTCTGGGGGGGGTGCGGACCGGGGAGCTGTTTTTT,CASLGGVRTGELFF
TRBV3-1/TRBV3-2,.,.,TRBJ2-7,TGTGCCAGCAGCCCCCAGGCGCTAGCTGGCGAGCAGTACTTC,CASSPQALAGEQYF
TRBV7-2,.,.,TRBJ2-3,TGTGCCAGCAGCTCTCCATATATCAGCGGTTACACAGATACGCAGTATTTT,CASSSPYISGYTDTQYF
TRBV18,TRBD1,.,TRBJ1-1,TGTGCCAGCTCATCAAACACAGGGGAGACTGAAGCTTTCTTT,CASSSNTGETEAFF